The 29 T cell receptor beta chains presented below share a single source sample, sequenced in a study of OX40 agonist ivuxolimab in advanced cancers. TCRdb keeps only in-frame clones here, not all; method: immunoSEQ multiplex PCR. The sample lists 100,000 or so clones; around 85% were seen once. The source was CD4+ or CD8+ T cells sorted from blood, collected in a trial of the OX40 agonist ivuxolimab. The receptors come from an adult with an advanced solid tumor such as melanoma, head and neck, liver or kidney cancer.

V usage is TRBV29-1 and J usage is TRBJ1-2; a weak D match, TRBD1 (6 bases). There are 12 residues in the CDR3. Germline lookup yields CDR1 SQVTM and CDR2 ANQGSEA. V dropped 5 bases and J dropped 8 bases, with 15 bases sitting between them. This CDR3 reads CSVSGGGEGYTF. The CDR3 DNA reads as TGCAGCGTTTCTGGAGGGGGTGAAGGCTACACCTTC.

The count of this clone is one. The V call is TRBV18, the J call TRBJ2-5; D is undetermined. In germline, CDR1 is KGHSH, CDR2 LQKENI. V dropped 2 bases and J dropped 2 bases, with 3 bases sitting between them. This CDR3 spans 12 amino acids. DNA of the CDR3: TGTGCCAGCTCACCAGGTCAAGAGACCCAGTACTTC. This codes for CASSPGQETQYF.

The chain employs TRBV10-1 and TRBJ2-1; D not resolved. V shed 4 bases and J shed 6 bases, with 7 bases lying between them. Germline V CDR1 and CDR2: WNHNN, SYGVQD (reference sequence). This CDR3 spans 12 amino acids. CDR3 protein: CASSASGNEQFF. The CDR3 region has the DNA TGCGCCAGCAGTGCCTCTGGCAATGAGCAGTTCTTC.

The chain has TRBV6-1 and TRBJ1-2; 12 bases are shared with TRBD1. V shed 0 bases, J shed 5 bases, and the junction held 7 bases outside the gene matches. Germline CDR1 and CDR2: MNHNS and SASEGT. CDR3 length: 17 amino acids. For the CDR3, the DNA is TGTGCCAGCAGTGAAGCCGGGGACAGGGGGCGCTGGTATGGCTACACCTTC. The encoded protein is CASSEAGDRGRWYGYTF.

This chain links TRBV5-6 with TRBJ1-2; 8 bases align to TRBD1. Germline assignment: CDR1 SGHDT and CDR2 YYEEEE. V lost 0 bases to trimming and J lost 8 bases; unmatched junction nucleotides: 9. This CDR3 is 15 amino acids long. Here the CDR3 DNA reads TGTGCCAGCAGCTTGGTGTCAGGGGGCGCGAGGGGCTACACCTTC. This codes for CASSLVSGGARGYTF.

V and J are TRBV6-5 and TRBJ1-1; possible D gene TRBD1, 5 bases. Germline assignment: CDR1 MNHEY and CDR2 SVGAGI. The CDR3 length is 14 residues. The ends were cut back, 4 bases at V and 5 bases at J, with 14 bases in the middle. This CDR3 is CASSSAQGRTEAFF. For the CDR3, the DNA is TGTGCCAGCAGTTCCGCCCAGGGAAGGACTGAAGCTTTCTTT.

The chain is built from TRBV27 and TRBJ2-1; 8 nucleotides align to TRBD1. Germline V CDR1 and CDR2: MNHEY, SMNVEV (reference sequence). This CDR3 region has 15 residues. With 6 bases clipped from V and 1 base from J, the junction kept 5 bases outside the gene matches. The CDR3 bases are TGTGCCAGCAGAAATCAGGGGGCTTCCTACAATGAGCAGTTCTTC. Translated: CASRNQGASYNEQFF.

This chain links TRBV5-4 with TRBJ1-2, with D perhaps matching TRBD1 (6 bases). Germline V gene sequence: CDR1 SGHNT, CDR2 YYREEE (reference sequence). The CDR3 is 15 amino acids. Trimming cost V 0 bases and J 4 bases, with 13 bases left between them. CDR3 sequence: CASSLGQGFSYGYTF. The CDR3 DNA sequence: TGTGCCAGCAGCTTGGGGCAGGGGTTTTCCTATGGCTACACCTTC. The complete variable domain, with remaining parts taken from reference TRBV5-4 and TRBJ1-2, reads ETGVTQSPTHLIKTRGQQVTLRCSSQSGHNTVSWYQQALGQGPQFIFQYYREEENGRGNFPPRFSGLQFPNYSSELNVNALELDDSALYLCASSLGQGFSYGYTFGSGTRLTVV.

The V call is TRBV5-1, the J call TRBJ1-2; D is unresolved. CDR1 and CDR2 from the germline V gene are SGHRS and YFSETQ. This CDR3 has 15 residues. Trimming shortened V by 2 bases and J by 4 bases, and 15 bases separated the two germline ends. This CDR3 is CASSLLTEVRYGYTF. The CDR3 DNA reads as TGCGCCAGCAGCTTATTAACCGAGGTGCGCTATGGCTACACCTTC.

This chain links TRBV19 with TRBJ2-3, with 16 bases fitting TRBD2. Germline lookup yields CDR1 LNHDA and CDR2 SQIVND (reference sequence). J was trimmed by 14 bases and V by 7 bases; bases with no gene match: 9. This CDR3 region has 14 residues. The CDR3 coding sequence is TGTGCCAGTAACCCGGGACTAGCGGGAGGGCCTCTGTATTTT. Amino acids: CASNPGLAGGPLYF.

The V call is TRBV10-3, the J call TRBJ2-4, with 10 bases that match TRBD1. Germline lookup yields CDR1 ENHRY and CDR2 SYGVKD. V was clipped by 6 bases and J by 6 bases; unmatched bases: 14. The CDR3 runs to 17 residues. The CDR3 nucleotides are TGTGCCATCAGCTCATCTACGGGACAGGGGTTTGGAAACATTCAGTACTTC. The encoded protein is CAISSSTGQGFGNIQYF.

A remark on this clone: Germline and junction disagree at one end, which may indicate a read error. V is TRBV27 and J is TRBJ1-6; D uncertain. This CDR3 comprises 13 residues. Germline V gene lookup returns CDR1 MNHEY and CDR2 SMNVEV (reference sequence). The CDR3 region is CASRTANNSPLHF. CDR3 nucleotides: TGCGCCTCCCGGACCGCAAATAATTCACCCCTCCACTTT.

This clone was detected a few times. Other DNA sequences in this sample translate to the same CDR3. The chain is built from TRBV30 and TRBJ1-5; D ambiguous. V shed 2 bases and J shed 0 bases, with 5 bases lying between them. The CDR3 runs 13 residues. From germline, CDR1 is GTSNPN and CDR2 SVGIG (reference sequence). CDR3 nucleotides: TGTGCCTGGAGTAGGGATAGCAATCAGCCCCAGCATTTT. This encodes CAWSRDSNQPQHF.

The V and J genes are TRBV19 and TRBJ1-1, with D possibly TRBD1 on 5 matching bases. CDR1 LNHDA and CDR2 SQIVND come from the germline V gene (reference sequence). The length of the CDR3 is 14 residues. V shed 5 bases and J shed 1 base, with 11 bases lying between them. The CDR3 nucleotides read TGTGCCAGTAGTTCTGGGGCCCGGAACACTGAAGCTTTCTTT. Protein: CASSSGARNTEAFF. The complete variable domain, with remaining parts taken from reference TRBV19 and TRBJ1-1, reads DGGITQSPKYLFRKEGQNVTLSCEQNLNHDAMYWYRQDPGQGLRLIYYSQIVNDFQKGDIAEGYSVSREKKESFPLTVTSAQKNPTAFYLCASSSGARNTEAFFGQGTRLTVV.

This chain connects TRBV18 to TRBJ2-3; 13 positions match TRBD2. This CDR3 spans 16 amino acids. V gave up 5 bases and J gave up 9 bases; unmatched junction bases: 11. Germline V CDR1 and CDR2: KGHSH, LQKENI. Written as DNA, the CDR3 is TGTGCCAGCTCAGCCTCGACTAGCGGGGGGACAAACACGCAGTATTTT. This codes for CASSASTSGGTNTQYF.

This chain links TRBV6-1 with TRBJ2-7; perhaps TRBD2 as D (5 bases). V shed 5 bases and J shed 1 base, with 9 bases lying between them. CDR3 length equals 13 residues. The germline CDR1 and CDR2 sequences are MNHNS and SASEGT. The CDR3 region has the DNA TGTGCCAGCAGTAGCCTAGCTTCCTACGAGCAGTACGTC. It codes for CASSSLASYEQYV.

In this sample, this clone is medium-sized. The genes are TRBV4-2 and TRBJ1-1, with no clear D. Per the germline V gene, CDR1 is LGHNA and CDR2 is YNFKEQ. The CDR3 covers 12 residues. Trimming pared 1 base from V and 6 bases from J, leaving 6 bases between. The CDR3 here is CASSQGQAEAFF. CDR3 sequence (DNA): TGTGCCAGCAGCCAAGGCCAAGCTGAAGCTTTCTTT.

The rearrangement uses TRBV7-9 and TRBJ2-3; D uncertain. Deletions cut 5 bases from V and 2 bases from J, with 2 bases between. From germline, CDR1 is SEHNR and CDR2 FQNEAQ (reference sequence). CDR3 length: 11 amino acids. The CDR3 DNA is TGTGCCAGCAGCAACACAGATACGCAGTATTTT. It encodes CASSNTDTQYF.

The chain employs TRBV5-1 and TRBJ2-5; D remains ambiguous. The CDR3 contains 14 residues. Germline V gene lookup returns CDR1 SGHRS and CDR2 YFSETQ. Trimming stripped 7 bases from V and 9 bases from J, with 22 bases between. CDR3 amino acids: CASATGPPGWAQYF. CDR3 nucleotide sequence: TGCGCCAGCGCCACCGGACCACCTGGGTGGGCCCAGTACTTC.

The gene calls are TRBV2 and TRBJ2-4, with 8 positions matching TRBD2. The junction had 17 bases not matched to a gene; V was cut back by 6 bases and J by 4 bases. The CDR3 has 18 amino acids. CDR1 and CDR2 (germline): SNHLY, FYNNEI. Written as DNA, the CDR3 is TGTGCCAGCAGGGCGAGAGGGGGAGCGGGAGCCAGAAAAAACATTCAGTACTTC. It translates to CASRARGGAGARKNIQYF.

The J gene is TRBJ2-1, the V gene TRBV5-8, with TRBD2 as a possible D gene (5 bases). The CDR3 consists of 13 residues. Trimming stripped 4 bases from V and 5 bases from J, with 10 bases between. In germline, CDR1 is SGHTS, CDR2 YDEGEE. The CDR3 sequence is CASSLDYNNEQFF. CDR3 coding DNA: TGTGCCAGCAGCCTAGACTACAACAATGAGCAGTTCTTC.

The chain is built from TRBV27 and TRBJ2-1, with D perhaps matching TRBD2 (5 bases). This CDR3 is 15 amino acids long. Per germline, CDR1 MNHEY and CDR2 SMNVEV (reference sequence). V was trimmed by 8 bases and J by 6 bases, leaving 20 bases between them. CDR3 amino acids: CASSSTPLAVNEQFF. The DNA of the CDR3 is TGTGCCAGCTCATCGACCCCGCTAGCTGTCAATGAGCAGTTCTTC.

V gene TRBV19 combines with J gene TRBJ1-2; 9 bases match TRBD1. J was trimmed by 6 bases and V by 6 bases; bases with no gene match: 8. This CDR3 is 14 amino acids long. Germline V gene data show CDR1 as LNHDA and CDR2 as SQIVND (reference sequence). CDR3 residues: CASRALDRGHGYTF. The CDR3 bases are TGTGCCAGTAGAGCCTTGGACAGGGGCCATGGCTACACCTTC.

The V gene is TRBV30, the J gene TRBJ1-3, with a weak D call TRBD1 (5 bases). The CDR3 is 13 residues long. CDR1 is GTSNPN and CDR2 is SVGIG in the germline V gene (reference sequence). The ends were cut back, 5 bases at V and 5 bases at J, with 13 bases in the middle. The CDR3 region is CAWDLGGRNTIYF. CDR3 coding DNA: TGTGCCTGGGACCTCGGGGGTCGAAACACCATATATTTT. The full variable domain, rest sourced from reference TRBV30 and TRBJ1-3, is SQTIHQWPATLVQPVGSPLSLECTVEGTSNPNLYWYRQAAGRGLQLLFYSVGIGQISSEVPQNLSASRPQDRQFILSSKKLLLSDSGFYLCAWDLGGRNTIYFGEGSWLTVV.

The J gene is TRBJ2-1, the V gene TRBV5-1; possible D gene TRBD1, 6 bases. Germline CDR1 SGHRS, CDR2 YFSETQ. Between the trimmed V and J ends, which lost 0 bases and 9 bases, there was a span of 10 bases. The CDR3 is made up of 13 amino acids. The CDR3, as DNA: TGCGCCAGCAGCTTGGACAGGGACGGTGAGCAGTTCTTC. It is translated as CASSLDRDGEQFF.

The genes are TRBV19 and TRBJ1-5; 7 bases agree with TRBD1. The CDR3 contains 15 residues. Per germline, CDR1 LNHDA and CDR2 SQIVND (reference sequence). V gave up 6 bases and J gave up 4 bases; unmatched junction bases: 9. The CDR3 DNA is TGTGCCAGTAGGTTTAGGACAGGTCAGAATCAGCCCCAGCATTTT. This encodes CASRFRTGQNQPQHF.

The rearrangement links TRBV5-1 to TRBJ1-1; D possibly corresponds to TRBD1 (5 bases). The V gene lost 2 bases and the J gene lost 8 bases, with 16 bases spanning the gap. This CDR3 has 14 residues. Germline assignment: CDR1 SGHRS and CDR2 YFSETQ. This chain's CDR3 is CASSFGTNSGEAFF. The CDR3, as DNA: TGCGCCAGCAGCTTCGGGACGAACTCGGGCGAAGCTTTCTTT.

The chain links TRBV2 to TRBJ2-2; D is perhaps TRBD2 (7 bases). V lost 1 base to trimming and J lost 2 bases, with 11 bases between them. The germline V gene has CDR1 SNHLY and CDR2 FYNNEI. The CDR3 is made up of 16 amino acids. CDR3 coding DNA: TGTGCCAGCAGTGAAGAGGGAGGGGGAAACACCGGGGAGCTGTTTTTT. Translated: CASSEEGGGNTGELFF.

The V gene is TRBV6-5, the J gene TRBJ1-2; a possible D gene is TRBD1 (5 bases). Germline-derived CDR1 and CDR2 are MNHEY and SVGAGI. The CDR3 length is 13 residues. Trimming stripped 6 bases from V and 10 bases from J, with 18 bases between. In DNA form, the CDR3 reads TGTGCCAGCAGGAAAGTGGACAAAACCGACTACACCTTC. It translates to CASRKVDKTDYTF.